A single sample is the source of the 4 T cell receptor beta chains below, sequenced in a study of molecular identifiers for immune sequencing clone quantification. TCRdb re-analysed the PCR reads in MiXCR, keeping a single row per CDR3 protein. This sample has about 320,000 distinct CDR3 sequences, with about a fifth found just once. Sequenced material: naive CD8+ T cells from blood, with Jurkat cell RNA spiked in. The subset: FACS-sorted CD8+CD4-CCR7+CD45RA+ naive T cells. These receptor sequences come from a human donor in good health. Some libraries in this study had Jurkat cell RNA spiked in.

This clonotype was picked up many times. The CDR3 loop is CASSFTGGTDTQYF. For the CDR3, the DNA is TGCGCCAGCAGCTTCACAGGAGGCACAGATACGCAGTATTTT. The chain combines TRBV5-1 with TRBJ2-3; TRBD1 is a possible D gene (5 bases). The germline V gene has CDR1 SGHRS and CDR2 YFSETQ. V lost 2 bases and J lost 1, with 8 bases in between. The CDR3 spans 14 residues.

Here the CDR3 reads CASSPPPGVGNAQDSGANVLTF. CDR3 in DNA: TGCGCCAGCAGTCCCCCCCCTGGGGTAGGGAACGCGCAGGACTCTGGGGCCAACGTCCTGACTTTC. The chain joins TRBV23-1 to TRBJ2-6, with D unresolved. TRBV23-1 is given ORF status, its function remaining uncertain. This CDR3 has 22 residues. V was shortened by 4 bases and J by 0 bases, with 28 bases between the two germline ends.

This clonotype appeared a few times. A read error may account for a junction end that differs from germline. The V call is TRBV11-2, the J call TRBJ1-1, with D possibly matching TRBD1 (5 bases). The CDR3 is made up of 13 amino acids. The germline CDR1 and CDR2 sequences are SGHAT and FQNNGV. CDR3 sequence reads: CASSFGRETEASF. The DNA of the CDR3 is TGTGCCAGCAGCTTTGGCAGGGAGACTGAAGCTTCCTTT.

This clonotype was recorded at least ten times. The chain carries TRBV6-5 and TRBJ2-2; 9 bases line up with TRBD1. The germline V gene encodes CDR1 MNHEY and CDR2 SVGAGI. There are 13 residues in the CDR3. Trimming removed 7 bases from V and 6 bases from J; junction bases left unmatched: 3. CDR3 loop: CASTRTGAGELFF. The CDR3 bases are TGTGCCAGCACAAGGACAGGGGCCGGGGAGCTGTTTTTT.